Below are 20 T cell receptor beta chains sequenced from a single sample in a study of cytomegalovirus exposure and HLA in healthy donors. Primers: 60 Vbeta forward and 13 Jbeta reverse. Repertoires were generated with immunoSEQ multiplex PCR, while TCRdb's copy carries only in-frame clones and drops some. The repertoire holds 100,000 or so clones, with approximately 16% as singletons. Sequencing used PBMCs. The source is a female donor in good health and CMV-seronegative.

In its sample, this clone was seen a few times. The rearrangement links TRBV28 to TRBJ2-7, with 8 bases fitting TRBD1. V lost 3 bases, J lost 6 bases, and 1 base stayed unmatched. The CDR3 is made up of 12 amino acids. Germline V gene sequence: CDR1 MDHEN, CDR2 SYDVKM. The CDR3 sequence is CASSFGTGEQYF. CDR3 DNA: TGTGCCAGCAGTTTTGGGACAGGCGAGCAGTACTTC.

V is TRBV7-8 and J is TRBJ1-1, with a weak D call TRBD1 (6 bases). The CDR3 loop spans 14 amino acids. The V gene lost 3 bases and the J gene lost 6 bases, with 14 bases spanning the gap. Germline assignment: CDR1 SGHVS and CDR2 FQNEAQ. The CDR3 nucleotides are TGTGCCAGCAGCTTCCGGACAGACGGCGCTGAAGCTTTCTTT. Amino acid sequence: CASSFRTDGAEAFF.

This clone was observed a few times. The chain combines TRBV29-1 with TRBJ1-1, with D possibly being TRBD1 (6 bases). The V end was cut by 3 bases, the J end by 8 bases, with 10 bases between. The CDR3 is 11 amino acids. Germline V lookup: CDR1 SQVTM, CDR2 ANQGSEA. CDR3 residues: CSVEDRLEAFF. The CDR3 nucleotides read TGCAGCGTTGAGGACAGATTAGAAGCTTTCTTT.

In its sample, this clone was seen a few times. The chain joins TRBV5-1 to TRBJ2-1; D call uncertain. Deletions cut 3 bases from V and 8 bases from J, with 6 bases between. The CDR3 length is 11 residues. CDR1 and CDR2 (germline): SGHRS, YFSETQ. DNA of the CDR3: TGCGCCAGCAGCTCAGGCGATGAGCAGTTCTTC. This encodes CASSSGDEQFF.

This clone was counted between two and nine times. V usage is TRBV29-1 and J usage is TRBJ2-1, with 7 bases aligning to TRBD2. The CDR3 totals 15 residues. Germline CDR1 SQVTM, CDR2 ANQGSEA. Trimming cost V 1 base and J 5 bases; bases outside gene matches: 8. The CDR3 sequence is CSVEALAVLDNEQFF. The CDR3 nucleotides are TGCAGCGTTGAAGCGCTAGCGGTCCTCGACAATGAGCAGTTCTTC.

The chain recombines TRBV2 with TRBJ1-5, with D maybe TRBD1 (6 bases). Germline CDR1 is SNHLY and CDR2 is FYNNEI. Trimming pared 2 bases from V and 7 bases from J, leaving 18 bases between. The CDR3 has 16 amino acids. The DNA of the CDR3 is TGTGCCAGCAGTGAATGGGCAGGGGATTTTGGGCAGCCCCAGCATTTT. It encodes CASSEWAGDFGQPQHF.

This clone was observed a few times. The gene calls are TRBV19 and TRBJ1-1; 7 bases fit TRBD1. With V trimmed by 6 bases and J by 0 bases, 1 base remained unmatched. CDR3 size: 13 residues. CDR1 is LNHDA, CDR2 SQIVND, per germline (reference sequence). CDR3 protein: CASRGQLNTEAFF. The CDR3 DNA is TGTGCCAGTAGGGGACAGTTGAACACTGAAGCTTTCTTT.

This clone was detected a few times. This chain uses TRBV5-1 with TRBJ2-2; D is possibly TRBD2 (6 bases). The germline V gene encodes CDR1 SGHRS and CDR2 YFSETQ. This CDR3 is built from 15 residues. Trimming shortened V by 0 bases and J by 6 bases, and 12 bases separated the two germline ends. The CDR3 DNA is TGCGCCAGCAGCTTGGCGGGAGTAAATTCCGGGGAGCTGTTTTTT. This sequence encodes CASSLAGVNSGELFF. Drawing the rest from reference TRBV5-1 and TRBJ2-2, the complete variable domain is KAGVTQTPRYLIKTRGQQVTLSCSPISGHRSVSWYQQTPGQGLQFLFEYFSETQRNKGNFPGRFSGRQFSNSRSEMNVSTLELGDSALYLCASSLAGVNSGELFFGEGSRLTVL.

This clone was seen a handful of times. This chain connects TRBV27 to TRBJ2-7, with 12 bases matching TRBD2. Trimming at V came to 3 bases and at J to 6 bases, leaving 6 bases not matched to a gene. The length of the CDR3 is 15 residues. CDR1 MNHEY and CDR2 SMNVEV come from the germline V gene (reference sequence). CDR3 nucleotides: TGTGCCAGCAGTTTGGCTAGCGGGAGGGCCACCGAGCAGTACTTC. It encodes CASSLASGRATEQYF.

The chain is built from TRBV7-2 and TRBJ1-2; 7 bases line up with TRBD1. Unmatched junction bases numbered 10, after V lost 6 bases and J lost 3 bases. CDR3 length equals 15 residues. Germline assignment: CDR1 SGHTA and CDR2 FQGNSA. CDR3 coding DNA: TGTGCCAGCAGTTACCGGGACAGACCCGACTATGGCTACACCTTC. As protein: CASSYRDRPDYGYTF. Filled out from reference TRBV7-2 and TRBJ1-2, the complete variable domain reads GAGVSQSPSNKVTEKGKDVELRCDPISGHTALYWYRQSLGQGLEFLIYFQGNSAPDKSGLPSDRFSAERTGGSVSTLTIQRTQQEDSAVYLCASSYRDRPDYGYTFGSGTRLTVV.

The gene calls are TRBV2 and TRBJ1-6; D call uncertain. V lost 7 bases and J lost 6, with 7 bases in between. Germline CDR1 SNHLY, CDR2 FYNNEI. The CDR3 spans 12 residues. DNA for the CDR3: TGTGCCAGCACAGGTGGTAATTCACCCCTCCACTTT. The encoded protein is CASTGGNSPLHF.

J is TRBJ1-2 and V is TRBV6-1; D is ambiguous. The CDR3 is 16 amino acids. Trimming took 1 base from V and 6 from J, leaving 18 bases between them. Germline V lookup: CDR1 MNHNS, CDR2 SASEGT. The CDR3 DNA sequence: TGTGCCAGCAGTGAAGAACGTACCGGGATTCTCCATGGCTACACCTTC. It specifies CASSEERTGILHGYTF.

Remarks on this clone: The same CDR3 arises from other DNA sequences in this sample as well. The rearrangement uses TRBV30 and TRBJ1-5; unclear D gene. Germline V gene sequence: CDR1 GTSNPN, CDR2 SVGIG (reference sequence). CDR3 length: 14 amino acids. The V gene lost 2 bases and the J gene lost 3 bases, with 11 bases spanning the gap. The CDR3 DNA is TGTGCCTGGAGTTTGCAGGCCCTCAATCAGCCCCAGCATTTT. This encodes CAWSLQALNQPQHF.

V and J are TRBV7-3 and TRBJ2-3; 10 bases fit TRBD2. This CDR3 comprises 15 residues. J gave up 5 bases and V 6 bases, and 8 bases lay outside the gene matches. Per the germline V gene, CDR1 is SGHTA and CDR2 is FQGTGA. CDR3 sequence (DNA): TGTGCCAGCAGTAAGTCTAGCGGGAGTCGAGATACGCAGTATTTT. Translating it yields CASSKSSGSRDTQYF.

The table lists this clone with a count of one. The chain combines TRBV28 with TRBJ2-2; perhaps TRBD1 as D (6 bases). V lost 7 bases and J lost 4, with 19 bases in between. The CDR3 has 16 residues. Looked up from germline, CDR1 is MDHEN and CDR2 is SYDVKM. CDR3 bases: TGTGCCAGCAAAACCCACCCGACAGGTCGCACCGGGGAGCTGTTTTTT. Amino acids: CASKTHPTGRTGELFF.

With regard to this clone: The junction and the germline gene differ at one end; a read error may be behind it. In nucleotides, the CDR3 is TGTGCTAGCAGCTTAGGGCTAGCGGGAGAAGATACGCAGTATTTT. It is translated as CASSLGLAGEDTQYF. The chain links TRBV7-7 to TRBJ2-3, with 10 bases identical to TRBD2. The CDR3 length is 15 residues. Germline assignment: CDR1 SSHAT and CDR2 FNYEAQ (reference sequence).

This chain's CDR3 is CASSLGTGASSYEQYF. The CDR3 bases are TGTGCCAGCAGCCTTGGGACAGGAGCAAGCTCCTACGAGCAGTACTTC. The chain is built from TRBV9 and TRBJ2-7; TRBD1 aligns across 8 bases. Trimming removed 4 bases from V and 0 bases from J; junction bases left unmatched: 9. Germline CDR1 SGDLS, CDR2 YYNGEE. The CDR3 sequence is 16 residues long.

The rearrangement links TRBV27 to TRBJ1-2, with D uncertain. The CDR3 consists of 13 residues. Germline V gives CDR1 MNHEY, CDR2 SMNVEV (reference sequence). The ends were cut back, 4 bases at V and 2 bases at J, with 8 bases in the middle. CDR3 sequence reads: CASSSTGNYGYTF. The CDR3 nucleotides are TGTGCCAGCAGTTCGACGGGGAACTATGGCTACACCTTC.

This clone was detected a few times. This rearrangement joins TRBV6-1 to TRBJ2-2; 8 nucleotides match TRBD2. The CDR3 is 16 amino acids. Germline V gene sequence: CDR1 MNHNS, CDR2 SASEGT. V dropped 0 bases and J dropped 4; count of bases not matched to a gene: 4. Here the CDR3 DNA reads TGTGCCAGCAGTGAAGCCCCGGGGGGGAGCACCGGGGAGCTGTTTTTT. Its translation: CASSEAPGGSTGELFF.

As regards this clone: In the same sample, other DNA sequences code for this CDR3. This sequence joins TRBV7-3 and TRBJ1-5; no definite D call. Trimming left V 5 bases short and J 7 bases short, with 12 bases between. The germline V gene encodes CDR1 SGHTA and CDR2 FQGTGA. The CDR3 is 13 residues long. This CDR3 is CASSLSPGQPQHF. CDR3 bases: TGTGCCAGCAGCCTCTCACCAGGACAGCCCCAGCATTTT.